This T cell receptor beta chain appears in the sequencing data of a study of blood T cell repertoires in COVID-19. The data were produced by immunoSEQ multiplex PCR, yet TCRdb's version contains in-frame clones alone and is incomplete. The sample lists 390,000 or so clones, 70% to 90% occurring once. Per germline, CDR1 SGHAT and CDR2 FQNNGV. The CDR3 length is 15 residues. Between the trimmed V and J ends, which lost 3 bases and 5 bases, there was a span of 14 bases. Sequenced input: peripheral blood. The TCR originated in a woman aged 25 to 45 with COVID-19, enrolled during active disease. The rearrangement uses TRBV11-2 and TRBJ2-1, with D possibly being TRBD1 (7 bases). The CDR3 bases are TGTGCCAGCAGCTTCAGGGGGAGGAGTGACAATGAGCAGTTCTTC. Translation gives CASSFRGRSDNEQFF.